The subject of this entry is one T cell receptor beta chain. Looked up from germline, CDR1 is SEHNR and CDR2 is FQNEAQ (reference sequence). J gave up 0 bases and V 5 bases, and 10 bases lay outside the gene matches. The CDR3 extends over 17 amino acids. This entry comes from a study of blood T cell repertoires in COVID-19. Data came from immunoSEQ multiplex PCR; TCRdb stores just in-frame clones and leaves some out. The sample holds over 250,000 clones, over 65% seen once. The TCR comes from a woman over 75 with acute or convalescent COVID-19. Sequences were obtained from peripheral blood. The V and J genes are TRBV7-9 and TRBJ1-1; 9 bases match TRBD1. CDR3 sequence: CASSPRLDRGLNTEAFF. CDR3 bases: TGTGCCAGCAGCCCTCGACTCGACAGGGGGTTGAACACTGAAGCTTTCTTT. Together with reference TRBV7-9 and TRBJ1-1, the CDR3 gives the full variable domain: DTGVSQNPRHKITKRGQNVTFRCDPISEHNRLYWYRQTLGQGPEFLTYFQNEAQLEKSRLLSDRFSAERPKGSFSTLEIQRTEQGDSAMYLCASSPRLDRGLNTEAFFGQGTRLTVV.